Listed below are T cell receptor beta chains from one sample, sequenced in a study of OX40 agonist ivuxolimab in advanced cancers. TCRdb's copy holds only in-frame clones and misses some; the assay was immunoSEQ multiplex PCR. The table has 110,000 or so clones, about 91% seen once. Sequenced here: CD4+ or CD8+ T cells sorted from blood, sampled in a trial of the OX40 agonist ivuxolimab. These receptors were taken from an adult with an advanced solid tumor such as melanoma, head and neck, liver or kidney cancer. CDR3s include the opening cysteine and the closing phenylalanine or tryptophan. Fields, in order: clone size, D gene, V gene, J gene, CDR3 protein, CDR3 DNA. A D gene is named only where the DNA matches it firmly. Rows give clone size only sometimes, using once, few, many, or a class for an expanded clone.

-	-	TRBV4-1	TRBJ1-2	CASSQDEKYGYTF	TGCGCCAGCAGCCAAGATGAAAAGTATGGCTACACCTTC
-	-	TRBV11-3	TRBJ2-3	CASSLGGADTQYF	TGTGCCAGCAGCTTAGGGGGCGCAGATACGCAGTATTTT
-	-	TRBV5-4	TRBJ1-2	CASSLDSGGLGYTF	TGTGCCAGCAGCTTGGATTCCGGGGGCCTCGGCTACACCTTC
-	-	TRBV9	TRBJ2-2	CASSVDLGGTGELFF	TGTGCCAGCAGCGTAGATTTAGGAGGGACCGGGGAGCTGTTTTTT
-	-	TRBV5-5	TRBJ1-3	CASSVEGSSGNTIYF	TGTGCCAGCAGCGTCGAAGGGAGCTCTGGAAACACCATATATTTT
-	TRBD2	TRBV7-9	TRBJ2-7	CASSKHGTSASYEQYF	TGTGCCAGCAGCAAGCACGGGACTAGCGCTTCCTACGAGCAGTACTTC
-	-	TRBV7-2	TRBJ2-4	CASSLVQINIQYF	TGTGCCAGCAGCTTAGTACAGATAAACATTCAGTACTTC
-	-	TRBV30	TRBJ1-6	CAWVGQGNSPLHF	TGTGCCTGGGTGGGGCAGGGTAATTCACCCCTCCACTTT
-	-	TRBV13	TRBJ2-7	CASSFERQKQYF	TGTGCCAGCAGCTTCGAAAGACAGAAGCAGTACTTC
-	-	TRBV5-1	TRBJ2-5	CASRLDDRETQYF	TGCGCCAGCAGACTAGATGATCGGGAGACCCAGTACTTC
once	-	TRBV5-1	TRBJ2-5	CASSLGRGQETQYF	TGCGCCAGCAGCTTGGGGAGAGGTCAAGAGACCCAGTACTTC
-	-	TRBV11-3	TRBJ2-5	CASSSTKSGSETQYF	TGTGCCAGCAGCTCAACCAAGTCGGGGTCCGAGACCCAGTACTTC
-	-	TRBV10-3	TRBJ2-6	CAISESFAGNSGANVLTF	TGTGCCATCAGTGAGTCTTTTGCAGGGAACTCTGGGGCCAACGTCCTGACTTTC
-	TRBD1	TRBV5-4	TRBJ1-5	CASSFGQVSNQPQHF	TGTGCCAGCAGCTTCGGACAGGTTAGCAATCAGCCCCAGCATTTT
-	-	TRBV29-1	TRBJ1-2	CSVAERSNYGYTF	TGCAGCGTCGCTGAGCGCTCTAACTATGGCTACACCTTC
-	-	TRBV19	TRBJ2-5	CASSQVEFMGETQYF	TGTGCCAGTAGTCAAGTAGAGTTCATGGGAGAGACCCAGTACTTC